The rows below give T cell receptor beta chains drawn from one sample of a study of neurological immune-mediated disorders. TCRdb used MiXCR to reprocess the 5' RACE reads, holding one entry per CDR3 protein. The table has some 30,000 distinct CDR3 sequences, roughly 21% seen once. Sequencing input: PBMCs. The receptors were gathered from a woman in her sixties in good health. The conserved cysteine and the conserved F or W are not part of the CDR3 here. Clone size, where shown, is once, few, many, or a class for clones that have expanded.

v_gene	abundance	j_gene	CDR3aa
TRBV3-1	many	TRBJ2-1	ASSRLGNEQF
TRBV6-2/TRBV6-3	many	TRBJ2-3	ASSYQRGLRDTQY
TRBV7-9	many	TRBJ2-7	ASSFVEDTEQY
TRBV6-6	many	TRBJ2-3	ASSYDGAPTDTQY
TRBV7-8	large	TRBJ2-2	ASSSTGLTHANTGELF
TRBV5-1	many	TRBJ1-1	ASSPSPGSRPEAF
TRBV20-1	many	TRBJ2-2	SARLRGTNTGELF
TRBV6-5	many	TRBJ1-4	ASRREPTPEEKLF
TRBV7-6	NA	TRBJ1-1	ASSLGQNTEGF
TRBV5-6	many	TRBJ2-1	ASSLPQGGRNEQF
TRBV7-8	many	TRBJ2-1	ASSLGQIYNEQF
TRBV7-2	many	TRBJ1-1	ASSIVSVRAGTEAF
TRBV7-2	many	TRBJ2-7	ASSAQTSGAPYEQY
TRBV20-1	many	TRBJ2-7	SAGGQGSGEQY
TRBV29-1	many	TRBJ2-7	SVEEGTYEQY
TRBV5-1	many	TRBJ2-1	ASSLEAPDNEQF
TRBV5-1	many	TRBJ1-2	ASSLREVGGYT
TRBV5-1	many	TRBJ2-1	ASSLVISGLADKEQF
TRBV5-1	many	TRBJ2-2	ASSLLSGRNTGELF
TRBV12-5	many	TRBJ1-2	ASGLGTGGIGYT
TRBV7-3	many	TRBJ2-1	ASSVGTSGYNEQF
TRBV5-1	NA	TRBJ2-6	ASSPNWLRRGTGANVLT
TRBV20-1	many	TRBJ2-1	SANRGSYNEQF
TRBV5-1	many	TRBJ2-3	ASSYGPSNPTDTQY
TRBV29-1	many	TRBJ2-2	SVVLPTGELF
TRBV5-1	many	TRBJ1-5	ASSLGDGQPQH
TRBV28	many	TRBJ2-2	ASSELGGRRGTGELF
TRBV7-2	NA	TRBJ2-5	ASTDGWEETQY
TRBV7-9	many	TRBJ2-7	ASSFRGPYEQY
TRBV7-9	many	TRBJ1-2	ASSGGQGANYGYT
TRBV29-1	many	TRBJ2-7	SVADSYYEQY
TRBV18	NA	TRBJ1-1	ASSQAQNTEAF
TRBV7-3	many	TRBJ2-3	ASSQTGTGNTDTQY
TRBV6-5	NA	TRBJ2-1	ASRKTGTSYNEQF
TRBV10-3	many	TRBJ1-5	AISEQGSNQPQH
TRBV7-3	few	TRBJ2-1	ASSPLAGGRDEQF
TRBV6-5	many	TRBJ2-7	ASKTSYEQY
TRBV19	NA	TRBJ2-7	ASSGSGRAREQY
TRBV7-2	NA	TRBJ2-7	ASSLSSGSRYEQY
TRBV12-3/TRBV12-4	many	TRBJ2-7	ASSKRGGDEQY
TRBV5-1	many	TRBJ2-3	ASRLDSSDTQY
TRBV6-5	many	TRBJ2-7	ASSPGQGLYEQY
TRBV10-3	many	TRBJ2-5	AISESTSGSGETQY
TRBV29-1	many	TRBJ2-3	SVERETDTQY
TRBV5-1	many	TRBJ2-1	ASSPLAGSEGEQF
TRBV12-3/TRBV12-4	NA	TRBJ2-6	ASSFDSGANVLT
TRBV5-1	many	TRBJ1-4	ASRSGQFEKKLF
TRBV10-3	many	TRBJ2-3	AISALQTTDTQY
TRBV5-1	NA	TRBJ2-1	ASSLKLAGDNEQF
TRBV28	many	TRBJ2-5	ASSSLTSEQETQY
TRBV5-1	many	TRBJ1-2	ASSFEGQGFYGYT
TRBV5-5	NA	TRBJ1-5	ASSSESNQPQH